This TCR beta chain was found in a study of T cells in Graves' hyperthyroidism and ophthalmopathy. Findings and caveats of the study: For ophthalmopathy, model prediction preceded onset by a median approximately 6 months.

When ophthalmopathy did not progress within 18 months, Graves' hyperthyroidism was considered stable. Uncontrolled infection, other autoimmune disease, pregnancy or lactation barred patients from enrollment. Germline V gives CDR1 LGHDT, CDR2 YNNKEL (reference sequence). CDR3 length: 14 amino acids. This clonotype was recorded many times. Its antigen remains unidentified. The germline gene is not matched at one end of the junction; a read error may be the cause. There were TCR beta CDR3 regions amplified from RNA transcripts. First-round RT-PCR with HTBI primers amplified the TCR CDR3 region. A single record per CDR3 protein comes from TCRdb applying MiXCR to the multiplex PCR reads. This table holds approximately 590,000 distinct CDR3 sequences, 15% to 18% found once.

The sequence was collected from a woman in her 30s with Graves' hyperthyroidism. Sequenced: blood. This sequence joins TRBV3-1 and TRBJ2-1, with D possibly being TRBD1 or TRBD2 (5 bases each). The CDR3 DNA follows: TGTGCCAGCAGCCAAGTCATCCGGGGCAATGAGCAGTCCTTC. Its protein is CASSQVIRGNEQSF.